A single sample gave rise to the 12 T cell receptor beta chains below, sequenced in a study of early T cells in non-severe SARS-CoV-2 infection. MiXCR, applied by TCRdb to the 5' RACE reads, yields one record per CDR3 protein. Of 45,000 to 55,000 distinct CDR3 sequences listed, approximately 6.2% are singletons. Sequencing was performed on whole blood. The receptors here all came from an adult who was a healthcare worker with PCR-confirmed SARS-CoV-2 infection or an uninfected control (not recorded which).

This clonotype was picked up a small number of times. V is TRBV5-6 and J is TRBJ1-1; D is unclear. This CDR3 region has 13 residues. Germline CDR1 and CDR2: SGHDT and YYEEEE. Trimming cost V 2 bases and J 9 bases, with 14 bases left between them. CDR3 in DNA: TGTGCCAGCAGCTTATCGGCCATAAGAAAAGCTTTCTTT. As protein: CASSLSAIRKAFF.

This clonotype was detected ten times or more. The J gene is TRBJ1-2, the V gene TRBV12-3 or TRBV12-4, with 7 bases that match TRBD1. This CDR3 region has 14 residues. Trimming took 3 bases from V and 8 from J; bases not matched to a gene: 9. In nucleotides, the CDR3 is TGTGCCAGCAGTTTTGGGACAGCTATGGGAGGCTACACCTTC. Translated, it gives CASSFGTAMGGYTF.

The chain couples TRBV6-5 to TRBJ1-2, with TRBD1 matching 8 bases. The V segment lost 5 bases and the J segment 4 bases; nucleotides outside the gene matches: 9. This CDR3 is 15 amino acids long. Germline V lookup: CDR1 MNHEY, CDR2 SVGAGI. The CDR3 region has the DNA TGTGCCAGCAGTGGACCGGGACAGGCCATCTATGGCTACACCTTC. Its translation is CASSGPGQAIYGYTF.

The chain links TRBV4-3 to TRBJ1-2; maybe TRBD1 (6 bases). Germline values: CDR1 LGHNA, CDR2 YSLEER. V dropped 4 bases and J dropped 7 bases, with 19 bases sitting between them. The CDR3 consists of 15 residues. The CDR3 sequence: CASSPGGSGARGYTF. The CDR3 DNA reads TGCGCCAGCAGCCCTGGAGGGTCGGGGGCGCGTGGCTACACCTTC.

In this sample, this clonotype turned up many times. The chain carries TRBV20-1 and TRBJ1-1, with D possibly matching TRBD1 (5 bases). The germline V gene has CDR1 DFQATT and CDR2 SNEGSKA (reference sequence). The CDR3 has 16 amino acids. The germline V and J ends were trimmed by 5 bases and 3 bases, with 22 bases remaining between them. The CDR3 bases are TGCAGTGCTCGCGAAAGGGACGGCCTAAGGGACACTGAAGCTTTCTTT. Its protein is CSARERDGLRDTEAFF.

The chain couples TRBV28 to TRBJ1-5; the D gene is possibly TRBD1 (6 bases). CDR3 length: 14 residues. Germline V gives CDR1 MDHEN, CDR2 SYDVKM. Trimming removed 4 bases from V and 4 bases from J, with 11 bases in between. CDR3 sequence (DNA): TGTGCCAGCAGTTCACCCCAGGGGAATCAGCCCCAGCATTTT. The encoded protein is CASSSPQGNQPQHF.

This clonotype was detected ten times or more. The CDR3 region is CIWRMNTEAFF. The CDR3 DNA sequence: TGCATCTGGCGGATGAACACTGAAGCTTTCTTT. The chain carries TRBV20-1 and TRBJ1-1, with D unclear. The CDR3 extends over 11 amino acids. CDR1 is DFQATT and CDR2 is SNEGSKA in the germline V gene (reference sequence).

The V gene is TRBV27, the J gene TRBJ2-7, with D perhaps matching TRBD1 or TRBD2 (5 bases each). V lost 5 bases, J lost 0 bases, and 14 bases lay in between. The CDR3 is made up of 15 amino acids. Germline V gene lookup returns CDR1 MNHEY and CDR2 SMNVEV (reference sequence). The CDR3 protein is CASSHKGPTSYEQYF. The CDR3 DNA reads TGTGCCAGCAGTCATAAGGGACCGACCTCCTACGAGCAGTACTTC.

This clonotype has a count of ten or more. The chain uses TRBV11-2 and TRBJ1-3; possibly TRBD1 for D (6 bases). The CDR3 is 15 amino acids. Germline lookup yields CDR1 SGHAT and CDR2 FQNNGV. V was pared by 3 bases and J by 3 bases, with 12 bases between. CDR3 protein: CASSFGQGFGNTIYF. The CDR3 nucleotides read TGTGCCAGCAGCTTTGGGCAGGGGTTTGGAAACACCATATATTTT. Drawing the rest from reference TRBV11-2 and TRBJ1-3, the complete variable domain is EAGVAQSPRYKIIEKRQSVAFWCNPISGHATLYWYQQILGQGPKLLIQFQNNGVVDDSQLPKDRFSAERLKGVDSTLKIQPAKLEDSAVYLCASSFGQGFGNTIYFGEGSWLTVV.

This clonotype was seen at least ten times. This chain joins TRBV2 and TRBJ2-7, with D hard to call. The V end lost 4 bases, the J end lost 2 bases, and 6 bases lay between the germline ends. The CDR3 extends over 12 amino acids. Germline CDR1 SNHLY, CDR2 FYNNEI. The CDR3 DNA reads as TGTGCCAGCAGTGGACAAGCCTACGAGCAGTACTTC. It encodes CASSGQAYEQYF. Variable domain in full (rest from reference TRBV2 and TRBJ2-7): EPEVTQTPSHQVTQMGQEVILRCVPISNHLYFYWYRQILGQKVEFLVSFYNNEISEKSEIFDDQFSVERPDGSNFTLKIRSTKLEDSAMYFCASSGQAYEQYFGPGTRLTVT.

CDR3 amino acids: CSAASGGPYEQYF. The CDR3 DNA reads as TGCAGTGCCGCTAGCGGGGGCCCCTACGAGCAGTACTTC. This chain links TRBV20-1 with TRBJ2-7, with 10 positions matching TRBD2. This CDR3 contains 13 residues. CDR1 is DFQATT and CDR2 is SNEGSKA in the germline V gene (reference sequence). The V segment lost 6 bases and the J segment 2 bases; nucleotides outside the gene matches: 4.

V and J are TRBV6-1 and TRBJ1-5; D uncertain. CDR3 length: 13 amino acids. Germline V gene data show CDR1 as MNHNS and CDR2 as SASEGT. V was pared by 3 bases and J by 4 bases, with 7 bases between. The CDR3, as DNA: TGTGCCAGCAGTGATATGGGGAATCAGCCCCAGCATTTT. The encoded protein is CASSDMGNQPQHF.